This T cell receptor beta chain was recovered during a study of cytomegalovirus exposure and HLA in healthy donors. Overall study context: In an earlier analysis, 90 million to 130 million unique TCR beta sequences were found from some 200 million T cells. Samples from HLA-typed donors yielded around 79 million unique TCRs in an early data release. Broader study findings: An ancestry cluster, one associated with Asian ancestry, reportedly showed fewer N-insertions than the approximately 720-donor mean in a later analysis.

Note on this clone: Its antigen is as yet unknown.

The CDR3 contains 14 residues. The V gene's germline CDR1 is SGHVS and CDR2 FNYEAQ. V was shortened by 5 bases and J by 8 bases, with 16 bases between the two germline ends. PCR was performed using 60 Vbeta and 13 Jbeta primers. Libraries were prepared by immunoSEQ multiplex PCR; TCRdb keeps only in-frame clonotypes and omits some of them. This table has more than 95,000 clones, about 68% appearing once. Sequencing was done on a sample of PBMCs. The chain couples TRBV7-6 to TRBJ2-1; TRBD2 is a possible D gene (6 bases). This TCR came from a man aged 35-49 years in good health and CMV-seropositive. This chain's CDR3 is CASSLSGLGDEQFF. The CDR3 nucleotides read TGTGCCAGCAGCCTAAGCGGGCTCGGGGATGAGCAGTTCTTC.